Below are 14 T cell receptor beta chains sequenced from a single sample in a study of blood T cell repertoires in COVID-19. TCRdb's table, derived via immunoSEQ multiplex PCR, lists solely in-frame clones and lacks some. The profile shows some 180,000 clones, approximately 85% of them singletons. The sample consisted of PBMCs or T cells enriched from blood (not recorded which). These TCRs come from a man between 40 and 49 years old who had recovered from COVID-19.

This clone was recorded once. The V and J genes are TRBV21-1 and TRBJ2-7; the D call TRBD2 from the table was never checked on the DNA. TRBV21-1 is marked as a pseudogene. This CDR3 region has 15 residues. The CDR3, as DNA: TGTGCCAGCAGCAAATGGACTAGGAGAGGGTACGAGCAGTACTTC. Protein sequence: CASSKWTRRGYEQYF.

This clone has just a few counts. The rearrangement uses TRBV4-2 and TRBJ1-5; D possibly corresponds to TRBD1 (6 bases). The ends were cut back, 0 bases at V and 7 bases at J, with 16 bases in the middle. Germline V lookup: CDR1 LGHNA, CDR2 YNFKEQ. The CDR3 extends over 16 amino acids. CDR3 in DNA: TGTGCCAGCAGCCAAGATGTACAGGGACGTAACCAGCCCCAGCATTTT. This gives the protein CASSQDVQGRNQPQHF.

CDR3 nucleotide sequence: TGTGCCAGCAGCCAGGGGCAGGGCAATCAGCCCCAGCATTTT. This encodes CASSQGQGNQPQHF. The chain uses TRBV4-2 and TRBJ1-5; D may be TRBD1 (5 bases). CDR1 and CDR2 from the germline V gene are LGHNA and YNFKEQ. This CDR3 comprises 14 residues. The V end was cut by 3 bases, the J end by 2 bases, with 8 bases between.

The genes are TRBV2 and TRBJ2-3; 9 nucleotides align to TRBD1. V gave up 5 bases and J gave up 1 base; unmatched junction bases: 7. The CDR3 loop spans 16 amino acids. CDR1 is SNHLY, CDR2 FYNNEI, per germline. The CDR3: CASSQNRGHGTDTQYF. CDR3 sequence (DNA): TGTGCCAGCAGTCAGAACAGGGGGCACGGCACAGATACGCAGTATTTT.

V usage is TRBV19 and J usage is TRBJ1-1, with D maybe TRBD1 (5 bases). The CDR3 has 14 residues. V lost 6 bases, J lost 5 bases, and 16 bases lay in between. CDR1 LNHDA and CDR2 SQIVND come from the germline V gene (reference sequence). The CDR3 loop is CASSPRGKGTEAFF. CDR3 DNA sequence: TGTGCCAGTAGCCCGCGGGGGAAAGGAACTGAAGCTTTCTTT.

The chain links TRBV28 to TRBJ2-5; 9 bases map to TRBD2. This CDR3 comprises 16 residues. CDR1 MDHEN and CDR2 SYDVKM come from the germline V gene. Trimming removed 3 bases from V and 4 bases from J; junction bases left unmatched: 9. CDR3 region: CASSLGKAGGTETQYF. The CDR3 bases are TGTGCCAGCAGTTTGGGGAAGGCGGGAGGGACAGAGACCCAGTACTTC.

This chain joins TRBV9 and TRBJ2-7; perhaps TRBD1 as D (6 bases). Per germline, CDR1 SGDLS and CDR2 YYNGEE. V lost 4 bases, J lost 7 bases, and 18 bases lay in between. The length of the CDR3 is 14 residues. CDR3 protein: CASSPQGNHEEQYF. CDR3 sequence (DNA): TGTGCCAGCAGCCCCCAGGGGAATCACGAAGAGCAGTACTTC.

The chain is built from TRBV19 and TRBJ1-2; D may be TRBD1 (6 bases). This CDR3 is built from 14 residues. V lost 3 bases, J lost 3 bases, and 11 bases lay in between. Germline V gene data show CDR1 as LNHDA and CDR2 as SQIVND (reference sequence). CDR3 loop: CASSIGTRHYGYTF. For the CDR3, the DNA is TGTGCCAGTAGTATTGGGACAAGACACTATGGCTACACCTTC. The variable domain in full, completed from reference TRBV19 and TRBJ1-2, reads DGGITQSPKYLFRKEGQNVTLSCEQNLNHDAMYWYRQDPGQGLRLIYYSQIVNDFQKGDIAEGYSVSREKKESFPLTVTSAQKNPTAFYLCASSIGTRHYGYTFGSGTRLTVV.

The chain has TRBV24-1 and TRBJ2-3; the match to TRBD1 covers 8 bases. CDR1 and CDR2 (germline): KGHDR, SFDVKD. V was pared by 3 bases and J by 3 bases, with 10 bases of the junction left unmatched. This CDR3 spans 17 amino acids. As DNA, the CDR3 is TGTGCCACCAGTGATCCTGACAGGGGCCAAGGAACAGATACGCAGTATTTT. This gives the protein CATSDPDRGQGTDTQYF.

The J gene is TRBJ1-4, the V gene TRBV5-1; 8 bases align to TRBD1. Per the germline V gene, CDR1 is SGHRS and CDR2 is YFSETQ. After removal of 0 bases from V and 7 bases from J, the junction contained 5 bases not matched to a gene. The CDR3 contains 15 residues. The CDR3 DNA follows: TGCGCCAGCAGCTTGGAGACAGGGGTTTCTGAAAAACTGTTTTTT. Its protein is CASSLETGVSEKLFF.

The CDR3 protein is CASSQEGQREGGEQYF. The CDR3 nucleotides read TGCGCCAGCAGCCAAGAAGGCCAGCGGGAGGGGGGGGAGCAGTACTTC. V is TRBV4-1 and J is TRBJ2-7; 10 bases line up with TRBD2. The CDR3 sequence is 16 residues long. V was clipped by 0 bases and J by 7 bases; unmatched bases: 9. Germline assignment: CDR1 MGHRA and CDR2 YSYEKL.

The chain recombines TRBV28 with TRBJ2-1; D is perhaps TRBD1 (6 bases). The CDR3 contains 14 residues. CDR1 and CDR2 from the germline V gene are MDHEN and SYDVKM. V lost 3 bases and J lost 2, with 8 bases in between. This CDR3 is CASSLGTTYNEQFF. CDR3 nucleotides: TGTGCCAGCAGTTTGGGGACAACCTACAATGAGCAGTTCTTC.

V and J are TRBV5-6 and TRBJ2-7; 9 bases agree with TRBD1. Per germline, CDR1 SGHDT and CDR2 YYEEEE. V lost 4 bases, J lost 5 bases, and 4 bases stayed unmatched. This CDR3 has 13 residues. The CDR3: CASSRDRDNEQYF. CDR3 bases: TGTGCCAGCAGCAGGGACAGGGACAACGAGCAGTACTTC.

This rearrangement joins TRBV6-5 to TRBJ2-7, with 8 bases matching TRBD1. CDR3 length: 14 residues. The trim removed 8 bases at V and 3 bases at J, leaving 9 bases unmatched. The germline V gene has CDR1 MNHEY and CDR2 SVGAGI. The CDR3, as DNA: TGTGCCAGCCGCCGGGACAGGAGTGTCTACGAGCAGTACTTC. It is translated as CASRRDRSVYEQYF.